This TCR beta chain derives from a study of identical twins. TCRdb re-called the 5' RACE reads through MiXCR, storing one row per CDR3 protein. The sample records roughly 540,000 distinct CDR3 sequences, around 20% being singletons. The V gene's germline CDR1 is MNHNS and CDR2 SASEGT. This CDR3 comprises 14 residues. J was trimmed by 4 bases and V by 6 bases; bases with no gene match: 3. These data were also reused for a study on T cells expressing NK-cell markers. Turning to that study: More than 5 donors had dominant NKG2C+ clonotypes that comprised roughly 1.0-8% of their CD8+ T cells.

This TCR was recovered from a woman younger than 30 in good health. This sequence joins TRBV6-1 and TRBJ2-2; the match to TRBD1 covers 9 bases. Input material: CD4+ T cells sorted from blood. CDR3 DNA: TGTGCCAGCAGGAGGGACAGGGCCACCGGGGAGCTGTTTTTT. It translates to CASRRDRATGELFF.